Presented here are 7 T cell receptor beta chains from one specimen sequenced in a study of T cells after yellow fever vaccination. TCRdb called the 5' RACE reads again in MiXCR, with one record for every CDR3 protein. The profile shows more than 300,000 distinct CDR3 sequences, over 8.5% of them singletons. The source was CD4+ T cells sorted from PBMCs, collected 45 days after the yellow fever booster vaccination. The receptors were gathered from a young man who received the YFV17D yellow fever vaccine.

This chain's CDR3 is CASSNKTGGRTEAFF. CDR3 nucleotides: TGTGCCAGTAGCAACAAGACAGGGGGGAGGACTGAAGCTTTCTTT. This chain links TRBV19 with TRBJ1-1; 9 nucleotides align to TRBD1. This CDR3 is 15 amino acids long. Germline CDR1 is LNHDA and CDR2 is SQIVND (reference sequence). Trimming cost V 6 bases and J 5 bases; bases outside gene matches: 10.

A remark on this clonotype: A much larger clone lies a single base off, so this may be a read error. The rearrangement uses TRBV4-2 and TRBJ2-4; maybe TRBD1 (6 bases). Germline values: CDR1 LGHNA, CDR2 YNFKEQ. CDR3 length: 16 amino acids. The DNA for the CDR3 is TGTGCCAGCAGCCAAGGCCTGGGTGCAGGGGAAAACCTTCAGTACTTC. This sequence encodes CASSQGLGAGENLQYF.

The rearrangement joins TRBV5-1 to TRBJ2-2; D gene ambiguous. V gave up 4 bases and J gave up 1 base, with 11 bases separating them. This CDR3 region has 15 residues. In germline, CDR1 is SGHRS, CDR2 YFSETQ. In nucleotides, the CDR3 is TGCGCCAGCAGCAGACCCGGCGGGAACACCGGGGAGCTGTTTTTT. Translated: CASSRPGGNTGELFF.

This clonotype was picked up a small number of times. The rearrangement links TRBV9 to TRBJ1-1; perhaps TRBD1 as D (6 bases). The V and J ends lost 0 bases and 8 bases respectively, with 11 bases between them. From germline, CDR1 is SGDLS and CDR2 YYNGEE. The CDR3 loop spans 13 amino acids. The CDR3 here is CASSVAGAGEAFF. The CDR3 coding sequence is TGTGCCAGCAGCGTAGCGGGGGCAGGGGAAGCTTTCTTT.

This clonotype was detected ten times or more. CDR3 amino acids: CASRLTGGGGYTF. The CDR3 region has the DNA TGTGCCAGCAGACTTACGGGAGGGGGTGGCTACACCTTC. The J gene is TRBJ1-2, the V gene TRBV27, with D perhaps TRBD1 (6 bases). Looked up from germline, CDR1 is MNHEY and CDR2 is SMNVEV (reference sequence). Trimming pared 6 bases from V and 7 bases from J, leaving 15 bases between. This CDR3 is 13 amino acids long.

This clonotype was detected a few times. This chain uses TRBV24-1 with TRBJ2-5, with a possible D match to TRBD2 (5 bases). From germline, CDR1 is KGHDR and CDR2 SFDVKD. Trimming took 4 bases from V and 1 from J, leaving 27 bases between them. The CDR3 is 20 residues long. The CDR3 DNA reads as TGTGCCACCAGTGACAGGATCGGCGGTCGAGGGTCAAATAGCCAAGAGACCCAGTACTTC. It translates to CATSDRIGGRGSNSQETQYF.

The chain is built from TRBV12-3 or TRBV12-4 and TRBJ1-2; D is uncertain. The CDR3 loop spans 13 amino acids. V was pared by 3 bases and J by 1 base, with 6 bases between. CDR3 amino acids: CASSFESNYGYTF. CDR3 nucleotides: TGTGCCAGCAGTTTCGAAAGTAACTATGGCTACACCTTC.